These T cell receptor beta chains were read from a single sample in a study of blood T cell repertoires in COVID-19. Using immunoSEQ multiplex PCR, the repertoire was profiled, and TCRdb retains in-frame clones only, with some absent. This repertoire shows around 72,000 clones, approximately 84% found once; its top ten account for about 11%. The sequencing input was peripheral blood. The receptors here all came from a man in his sixties or seventies with active or convalescent COVID-19. The CDR3 runs from the conserved cysteine through the conserved F or W.

CDR3 protein	V gene	J gene
CASSFRLDTEAFF	TRBV7-3	TRBJ1-1
CSVEGRRAYEQYF	TRBV29-1	TRBJ2-7
CASSTGTGAMNTEAFF	TRBV19	TRBJ1-1
CASSPGSIYNEQFF	TRBV5-4	TRBJ2-1
CASSHPNDRGRLYGYTF	TRBV6-6	TRBJ1-2
CASSPPGRASNEQFF	TRBV18	TRBJ2-1
CASSPRTGYEQYF	TRBV7-3	TRBJ2-7
CASSKSPGNTEAFF	TRBV28	TRBJ1-1
CASSPPTGQNEQFF	TRBV18	TRBJ2-1
CASSVINQPQHF	TRBV28	TRBJ1-5
CASSSTVERAQQYF	TRBV28	TRBJ2-7